The clone carrying this TCR beta chain has a handful of counts. Its matching antigen is unknown. Additional DNA sequences in this sample encode the identical CDR3. Naive CD8 cells comprised CD45RO-negative, CCR7-positively selected cells, excluding terminally differentiated effector memory CD45RA+ cells. Across several immunoSEQ plates, the genomic DNA of each subset was split evenly. Assay used: immunoSEQ multiplex PCR; TCRdb lists only in-frame clones, some missing. The table shows roughly 890,000 clones, with almost 95% occurring only once. This entry belongs to a study of shared clonotypes between healthy human individuals. Points from the study as a whole: Clonotypes which were not shared had lower generation probabilities than clonotypes that all four donors shared. Estimated clonotype richness was generally higher in naive than memory subsets.

The receptor was isolated from a man between 25 and 39 years old in good health. The specimen sequenced was naive CD8+ T cells sorted from blood.

CDR3 in DNA: TGTGCCAGCAGGGGGGGAAATGAGCAGTTCTTC. Translation gives CASRGGNEQFF. V and J are TRBV2 and TRBJ2-1; D is perhaps TRBD2 (6 bases). CDR1 and CDR2 (germline): SNHLY, FYNNEI. The CDR3 is 11 amino acids. Trimming stripped 6 bases from V and 7 bases from J, with 7 bases between.